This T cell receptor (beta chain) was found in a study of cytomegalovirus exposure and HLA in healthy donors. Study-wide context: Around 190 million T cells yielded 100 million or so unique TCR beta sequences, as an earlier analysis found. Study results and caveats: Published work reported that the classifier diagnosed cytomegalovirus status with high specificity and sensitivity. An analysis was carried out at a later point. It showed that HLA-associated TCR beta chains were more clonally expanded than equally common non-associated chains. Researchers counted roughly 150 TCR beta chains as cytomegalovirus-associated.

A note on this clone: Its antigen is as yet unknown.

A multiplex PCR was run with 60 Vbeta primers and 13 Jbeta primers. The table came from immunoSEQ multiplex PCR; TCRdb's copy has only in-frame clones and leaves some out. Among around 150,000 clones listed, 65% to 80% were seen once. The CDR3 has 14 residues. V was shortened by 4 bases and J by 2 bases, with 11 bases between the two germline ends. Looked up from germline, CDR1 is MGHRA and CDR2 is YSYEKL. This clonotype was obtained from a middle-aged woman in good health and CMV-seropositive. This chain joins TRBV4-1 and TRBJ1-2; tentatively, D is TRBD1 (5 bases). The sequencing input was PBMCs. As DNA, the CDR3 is TGCGCCAGCAGCCGAGACCAGGGAAACTATGGCTACACCTTC. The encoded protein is CASSRDQGNYGYTF.